This is a list of T cell receptor beta chains from one sample in a study. MiXCR, applied by TCRdb to the 5' RACE reads, yields one record per CDR3 protein. The sample lists 34,000 or so distinct CDR3 sequences, approximately 30% occurring once. What was sequenced was tumor-infiltrating Tregs sorted from the breast tumor. These receptors all come from a female donor with breast cancer. Each CDR3 is given with its conserved first and last residue. Fields, in order: V gene, D gene, clone size, CDR3 length, J gene, CDR3 DNA, CDR3 protein. The D gene is left open where the match is weak. Size is stated for part of the rows, as once, few or many counts, or as a class when the clone is expanded.

v_call: TRBV20-1
d_call: -
clone_size: -
cdr3_length: 15
j_call: TRBJ1-1
cdr3_nt: TGCAGCGCTGCGCTGGGGGTTAGGGGGAACGCTGAAGCTTTCTTT
cdr3_aa: CSAALGVRGNAEAFF

v_call: TRBV12-3/TRBV12-4
d_call: -
clone_size: few
cdr3_length: 19
j_call: TRBJ2-6
cdr3_nt: TGTGCCAGCAGTCGCCCCCGCATGGCAGACAGCTCTGGGGCCAACGTCCTGACTTTC
cdr3_aa: CASSRPRMADSSGANVLTF

v_call: TRBV7-8
d_call: TRBD1
clone_size: -
cdr3_length: 16
j_call: TRBJ1-5
cdr3_nt: TGTGCCAGCAGTCCCCTTGGACAGGGGAGTAGTCAGCCCCAGCATTTT
cdr3_aa: CASSPLGQGSSQPQHF

v_call: TRBV9
d_call: TRBD2
clone_size: medium-sized
cdr3_length: 15
j_call: TRBJ2-1
cdr3_nt: TGTGCCAGCAGCGTTGAGCTAGCGGGATTGGGTGAGCAGTTCTTC
cdr3_aa: CASSVELAGLGEQFF

v_call: TRBV20-1
d_call: TRBD2
clone_size: many
cdr3_length: 18
j_call: TRBJ2-1
cdr3_nt: TGCAGTGCTAGAGATTCGACTAGCGGGGGAAGCTCCTACAATGAGCAGTTCTTC
cdr3_aa: CSARDSTSGGSSYNEQFF

v_call: TRBV4-1
d_call: -
clone_size: many
cdr3_length: 16
j_call: TRBJ1-1
cdr3_nt: TGCGCCAGCAGCCAAGATTATAAGGGTACGAACACTGAAGCTTTCTTT
cdr3_aa: CASSQDYKGTNTEAFF

v_call: TRBV15
d_call: TRBD1
clone_size: -
cdr3_length: 16
j_call: TRBJ2-3
cdr3_nt: TGTGCCACCAGCAGTCCGGCCAGGGGGAGCACAGATACGCAGTATTTT
cdr3_aa: CATSSPARGSTDTQYF

v_call: TRBV6-5
d_call: -
clone_size: many
cdr3_length: 15
j_call: TRBJ1-5
cdr3_nt: TGTGCCAGCAGGTCGCTCAGGGGTAGCAATCAGCCCCAGCATTTT
cdr3_aa: CASRSLRGSNQPQHF

v_call: TRBV10-2
d_call: -
clone_size: -
cdr3_length: 11
j_call: TRBJ2-1
cdr3_nt: TGCGCCAGCAACGGCCGGGGTGAGCAGTTCTTC
cdr3_aa: CASNGRGEQFF

v_call: TRBV11-2
d_call: -
clone_size: many
cdr3_length: 14
j_call: TRBJ2-3
cdr3_nt: TGTGCCAGCAGCTTAGCGGGTGGGACCAAAGCGCAGTATTTT
cdr3_aa: CASSLAGGTKAQYF

v_call: TRBV20-1
d_call: TRBD2
clone_size: many
cdr3_length: 14
j_call: TRBJ2-3
cdr3_nt: TGCAGTGCTTCGACTAGCGGAGGCACAGATACGCAGTATTTT
cdr3_aa: CSASTSGGTDTQYF

v_call: TRBV24-1
d_call: -
clone_size: -
cdr3_length: 13
j_call: TRBJ2-7
cdr3_nt: TGTGCCACCAGTGATTCGAGCTCCTACGAGCAGTACTTC
cdr3_aa: CATSDSSSYEQYF

v_call: TRBV6-5
d_call: -
clone_size: -
cdr3_length: 15
j_call: TRBJ2-1
cdr3_nt: TGTGCCAGCAAACCCGGCGGATTCGACGGCAATGAGCAGTTCTTC
cdr3_aa: CASKPGGFDGNEQFF

v_call: TRBV6-1
d_call: TRBD1
clone_size: few
cdr3_length: 15
j_call: TRBJ2-4
cdr3_nt: TGTGCCAGCAGTGAGCTACAGGGGGGCAAAAACATTCAGTACTTC
cdr3_aa: CASSELQGGKNIQYF

v_call: TRBV6-5
d_call: TRBD1
clone_size: many
cdr3_length: 13
j_call: TRBJ1-2
cdr3_nt: TGTGCCAGCATCGGGGACAGGGAGGATGGCTACACCTTC
cdr3_aa: CASIGDREDGYTF

v_call: TRBV13
d_call: -
clone_size: -
cdr3_length: 15
j_call: TRBJ2-7
cdr3_nt: TGTGCCAGCACCAACCTGCGAGGGAAGGACTACGAGCAGTACTTC
cdr3_aa: CASTNLRGKDYEQYF

v_call: TRBV12-3/TRBV12-4
d_call: TRBD1
clone_size: many
cdr3_length: 14
j_call: TRBJ2-2
cdr3_nt: TGTGCCAGCAGTCTACAGGGGCCGGGCGGGGAGCTGTTTTTT
cdr3_aa: CASSLQGPGGELFF

v_call: TRBV7-3
d_call: TRBD1
clone_size: -
cdr3_length: 14
j_call: TRBJ2-1
cdr3_nt: TGTGCCAGCGGCTTAGGGACAGGGGGCGTTGAGCAGTTCTTC
cdr3_aa: CASGLGTGGVEQFF

v_call: TRBV10-1
d_call: -
clone_size: -
cdr3_length: 14
j_call: TRBJ2-1
cdr3_nt: TGCGCCAGCAGTGAAAGGGTCCAGGACAATGAGCAGTTCTTC
cdr3_aa: CASSERVQDNEQFF

v_call: TRBV25-1
d_call: -
clone_size: -
cdr3_length: 19
j_call: TRBJ2-6
cdr3_nt: TGTGCCAGCAGTGATCGTAGGACAGACCGATGGTCTGGGGCCAACGTCCTGACTTTC
cdr3_aa: CASSDRRTDRWSGANVLTF

v_call: TRBV12-3/TRBV12-4
d_call: TRBD2
clone_size: many
cdr3_length: 19
j_call: TRBJ2-1
cdr3_nt: TGTGCCAGCAGCCTCTCAGGGCGCGGGAGGGAAGGGAAAAACAATGAGCAGTTCTTC
cdr3_aa: CASSLSGRGREGKNNEQFF

v_call: TRBV20-1
d_call: -
clone_size: -
cdr3_length: 15
j_call: TRBJ1-1
cdr3_nt: TGCAGTGCTAGAGAGCCGTCGCCGGGGAACACTGAAGCTTTCTTT
cdr3_aa: CSAREPSPGNTEAFF

v_call: TRBV7-8
d_call: TRBD2
clone_size: -
cdr3_length: 17
j_call: TRBJ2-7
cdr3_nt: TGTGCCAGCAGCCCCTCTAGGCTAGCGGGGCCCTCCTACGAGCAGTACTTC
cdr3_aa: CASSPSRLAGPSYEQYF

v_call: TRBV6-6
d_call: -
clone_size: many
cdr3_length: 14
j_call: TRBJ1-3
cdr3_nt: TGTGCCAGCAGCTCCGACAGCGCTGGAAACACCATATATTTT
cdr3_aa: CASSSDSAGNTIYF

v_call: TRBV5-1
d_call: TRBD1
clone_size: -
cdr3_length: 13
j_call: TRBJ1-1
cdr3_nt: TGCGCCAGCAGCCCCACAGGGGTTACTGAAGCTTTCTTT
cdr3_aa: CASSPTGVTEAFF

v_call: TRBV5-1
d_call: -
clone_size: many
cdr3_length: 13
j_call: TRBJ1-2
cdr3_nt: TGCGCCAGCAGTCCTACAGAAAACTATGGCTACACCTTC
cdr3_aa: CASSPTENYGYTF

v_call: TRBV7-9
d_call: -
clone_size: many
cdr3_length: 13
j_call: TRBJ2-1
cdr3_nt: TGTGCCAGCAGCGCCCGACCCCTTAGTGAGCAGTTCTTC
cdr3_aa: CASSARPLSEQFF

v_call: TRBV5-5
d_call: -
clone_size: many
cdr3_length: 17
j_call: TRBJ2-6
cdr3_nt: TGTGCCAGCAGCTTTCTCTGGGGGGACTCTGGGGCCAACGTCCTGACTTTC
cdr3_aa: CASSFLWGDSGANVLTF

v_call: TRBV10-2
d_call: -
clone_size: few
cdr3_length: 17
j_call: TRBJ1-3
cdr3_nt: TGCGCCAGCAGTGAGAGGGGGGGTTCTTACTCTGGAAACACCATATATTTT
cdr3_aa: CASSERGGSYSGNTIYF

v_call: TRBV6-1
d_call: -
clone_size: few
cdr3_length: 13
j_call: TRBJ2-7
cdr3_nt: TGTGCCAGCAGTGTTTTCTCCTCCTACGAGCAGTACTTC
cdr3_aa: CASSVFSSYEQYF

v_call: TRBV4-1
d_call: -
clone_size: many
cdr3_length: 12
j_call: TRBJ1-1
cdr3_nt: TGCGCCAGCAGCCAAGGGGTTGGTGAAGCTTTCTTT
cdr3_aa: CASSQGVGEAFF

v_call: TRBV6-5
d_call: -
clone_size: many
cdr3_length: 15
j_call: TRBJ1-1
cdr3_nt: TGTGCCAGCAGTTACTCGGGCAGTTTGAACACTGAAGCTTTCTTT
cdr3_aa: CASSYSGSLNTEAFF

v_call: TRBV4-1
d_call: TRBD1
clone_size: -
cdr3_length: 15
j_call: TRBJ1-2
cdr3_nt: TGCGCCAGCAGCCAAGACCCCCAGGGGGACTATGGCTACACCTTC
cdr3_aa: CASSQDPQGDYGYTF

v_call: TRBV5-1
d_call: -
clone_size: medium-sized
cdr3_length: 13
j_call: TRBJ2-3
cdr3_nt: TGCGCCAGCAGCTTGGGGTTAACAGATACGCAGTATTTT
cdr3_aa: CASSLGLTDTQYF

v_call: TRBV13
d_call: -
clone_size: few
cdr3_length: 16
j_call: TRBJ2-1
cdr3_nt: TGTGCCAGCAGCTTAGGATCTAGTTCCCCCTACAATGAGCAGTTCTTC
cdr3_aa: CASSLGSSSPYNEQFF

v_call: TRBV7-2
d_call: TRBD2
clone_size: -
cdr3_length: 17
j_call: TRBJ2-5
cdr3_nt: TGTGCCAGCAGCTTAGTCGCTCCCGGGCGGGGGGAAGAGACCCAGTACTTC
cdr3_aa: CASSLVAPGRGEETQYF

v_call: TRBV6-5
d_call: TRBD1
clone_size: few
cdr3_length: 15
j_call: TRBJ1-3
cdr3_nt: TGTGCCAGCAGTTACCAGGGGGCTATTGGAAACACCATGTATTTT
cdr3_aa: CASSYQGAIGNTMYF

v_call: TRBV6-5
d_call: -
clone_size: medium-sized
cdr3_length: 15
j_call: TRBJ1-5
cdr3_nt: TGTGCCAGCTCCCCGGGAGGGGACGGTAATCAGCCCCAGCATTTT
cdr3_aa: CASSPGGDGNQPQHF

v_call: TRBV6-5
d_call: -
clone_size: many
cdr3_length: 13
j_call: TRBJ2-6
cdr3_nt: TGTGCCAGTCGGGGAACCGGGGCCAACGTCCTGACTTTC
cdr3_aa: CASRGTGANVLTF

v_call: TRBV27
d_call: -
clone_size: many
cdr3_length: 15
j_call: TRBJ2-1
cdr3_nt: TGTGCCAGCAGTTCGGGCGGGACCGCCTACAATGAGCAGTTCTTC
cdr3_aa: CASSSGGTAYNEQFF

v_call: TRBV15
d_call: TRBD2
clone_size: many
cdr3_length: 17
j_call: TRBJ2-1
cdr3_nt: TGTGCCACCAGCAGACCCCTGGGACTAGCGAAGCACAATGAGCAGTTCTTC
cdr3_aa: CATSRPLGLAKHNEQFF

v_call: TRBV6-1
d_call: -
clone_size: few
cdr3_length: 13
j_call: TRBJ2-7
cdr3_nt: TGTGCCAGCTCCTGGGACGGAATATACGAGCAGTACTTC
cdr3_aa: CASSWDGIYEQYF

v_call: TRBV20-1
d_call: -
clone_size: few
cdr3_length: 15
j_call: TRBJ2-1
cdr3_nt: TGCAGTGCTAGAGATAGACCAACGGGCCTTGATGAGCAGTTCTTC
cdr3_aa: CSARDRPTGLDEQFF

v_call: TRBV4-1
d_call: -
clone_size: many
cdr3_length: 13
j_call: TRBJ1-5
cdr3_nt: TGCGCCAGCAGCCAAGTCCTCATAACGCCCCAGCATTTT
cdr3_aa: CASSQVLITPQHF

v_call: TRBV6-5
d_call: TRBD2
clone_size: -
cdr3_length: 16
j_call: TRBJ2-1
cdr3_nt: TGTGCCAGCAGTTACGTTTCAACTAGCGGATACAATGAGCAGTTCTTC
cdr3_aa: CASSYVSTSGYNEQFF

v_call: TRBV24-1
d_call: TRBD2
clone_size: -
cdr3_length: 16
j_call: TRBJ2-1
cdr3_nt: TGTGCCACCAGTGACCAAAGGACTAGCGAAGTCGATGAGCAGTTCTTC
cdr3_aa: CATSDQRTSEVDEQFF

v_call: TRBV20-1
d_call: TRBD1
clone_size: many
cdr3_length: 14
j_call: TRBJ1-1
cdr3_nt: TGCAGTGCTAGGCACAGGGGGCTCGGGACTGAAGCTTTCTTT
cdr3_aa: CSARHRGLGTEAFF

v_call: TRBV6-6
d_call: -
clone_size: -
cdr3_length: 13
j_call: TRBJ1-1
cdr3_nt: TGTGCCAGCAACGTCTCGCAGAACACTGAAGCTTTCTTT
cdr3_aa: CASNVSQNTEAFF

v_call: TRBV19
d_call: -
clone_size: few
cdr3_length: 13
j_call: TRBJ1-5
cdr3_nt: TGTGCCAGTAGGCAGAGATCTAATCAGCCCCAGCATTTT
cdr3_aa: CASRQRSNQPQHF

v_call: TRBV28
d_call: TRBD1
clone_size: -
cdr3_length: 15
j_call: TRBJ1-5
cdr3_nt: TGTGCCAGCAGCCAGACAGGGAAGAGGGGTCAGCCCCAGCATTTT
cdr3_aa: CASSQTGKRGQPQHF

v_call: TRBV3-1
d_call: -
clone_size: many
cdr3_length: 17
j_call: TRBJ1-4
cdr3_nt: TGTGCCAGCAGCCAACAGCCAACGATTGCAACTAATGAAAAACTGTTTTTT
cdr3_aa: CASSQQPTIATNEKLFF

v_call: TRBV7-9
d_call: TRBD1
clone_size: many
cdr3_length: 14
j_call: TRBJ2-5
cdr3_nt: TGTGCCAGCAGCTTAGCGGCAGGGGGAGAGACCCAGTACTTC
cdr3_aa: CASSLAAGGETQYF

v_call: TRBV12-3/TRBV12-4
d_call: TRBD1
clone_size: many
cdr3_length: 18
j_call: TRBJ1-5
cdr3_nt: TGTGCCAGCAGTTCGCCCGGGACAGGGATGAATAGCAATCAGCCCCAGCATTTT
cdr3_aa: CASSSPGTGMNSNQPQHF

v_call: TRBV9
d_call: TRBD2
clone_size: many
cdr3_length: 17
j_call: TRBJ2-1
cdr3_nt: TGTGCCAGCAGCGTAAGTGGGGCTAGCGGGAGTGGTATTGAGCAGTTCTTC
cdr3_aa: CASSVSGASGSGIEQFF

v_call: TRBV6-6
d_call: -
clone_size: many
cdr3_length: 16
j_call: TRBJ1-4
cdr3_nt: TGTGCCAGCAGTTACGAGGGGGGCCCAACTAATGAAAAACTGTTTTTT
cdr3_aa: CASSYEGGPTNEKLFF

v_call: TRBV5-1
d_call: -
clone_size: -
cdr3_length: 12
j_call: TRBJ2-1
cdr3_nt: TGCGCCAGCAGCTTAACAGGGTCCGAGCAGTTCTTC
cdr3_aa: CASSLTGSEQFF

v_call: TRBV24-1
d_call: TRBD2
clone_size: many
cdr3_length: 15
j_call: TRBJ2-1
cdr3_nt: TGTGCCACCAGTGATCCCGGGACTAGCGCAGGTGAGCAGTTCTTC
cdr3_aa: CATSDPGTSAGEQFF